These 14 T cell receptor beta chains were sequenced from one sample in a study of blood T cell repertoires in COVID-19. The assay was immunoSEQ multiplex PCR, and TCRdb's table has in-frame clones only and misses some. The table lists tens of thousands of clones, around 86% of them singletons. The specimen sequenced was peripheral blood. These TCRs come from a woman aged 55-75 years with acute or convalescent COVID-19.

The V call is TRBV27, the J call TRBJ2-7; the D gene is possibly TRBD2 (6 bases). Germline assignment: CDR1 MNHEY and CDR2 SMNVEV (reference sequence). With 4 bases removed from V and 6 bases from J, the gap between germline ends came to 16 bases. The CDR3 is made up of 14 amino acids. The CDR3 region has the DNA TGTGCCAGCAGTTCCGGGGGATTGGGGCCCGAGCAGTACTTC. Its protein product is CASSSGGLGPEQYF.

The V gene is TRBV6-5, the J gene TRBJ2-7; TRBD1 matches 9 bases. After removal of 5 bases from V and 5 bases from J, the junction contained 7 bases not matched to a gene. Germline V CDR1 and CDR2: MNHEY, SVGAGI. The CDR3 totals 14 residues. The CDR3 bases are TGTGCCAGCAGTAACAGGGGGCTAAACGACGAGCAGTACTTC. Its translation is CASSNRGLNDEQYF.

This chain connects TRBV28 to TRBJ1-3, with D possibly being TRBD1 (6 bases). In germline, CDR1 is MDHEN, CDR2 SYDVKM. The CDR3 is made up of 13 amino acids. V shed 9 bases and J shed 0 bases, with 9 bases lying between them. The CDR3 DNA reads TGTGCCAGTCAGGACAGCTCTGGAAACACCATATATTTT. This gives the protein CASQDSSGNTIYF.

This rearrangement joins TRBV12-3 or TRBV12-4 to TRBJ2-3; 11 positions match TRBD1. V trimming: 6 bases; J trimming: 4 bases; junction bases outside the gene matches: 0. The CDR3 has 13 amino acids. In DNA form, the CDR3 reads TGTGCCAGCAGGGGACAGGGGGCAGATACGCAGTATTTT. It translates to CASRGQGADTQYF.

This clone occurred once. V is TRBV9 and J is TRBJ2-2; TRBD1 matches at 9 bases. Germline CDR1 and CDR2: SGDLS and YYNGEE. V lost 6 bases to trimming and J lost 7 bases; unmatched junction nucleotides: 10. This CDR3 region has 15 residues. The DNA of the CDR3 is TGTGCCAGCACGGGACAGGGCGGTATTGGCGGGGAGCTGTTTTTT. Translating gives CASTGQGGIGGELFF.

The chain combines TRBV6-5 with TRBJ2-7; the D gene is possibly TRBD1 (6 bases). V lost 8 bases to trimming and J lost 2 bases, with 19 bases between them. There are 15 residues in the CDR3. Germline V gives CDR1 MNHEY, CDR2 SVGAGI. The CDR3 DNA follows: TGTGCCAGCGAGATTCCGGGACACTCGACCTACGAGCAGTACTTC. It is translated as CASEIPGHSTYEQYF.

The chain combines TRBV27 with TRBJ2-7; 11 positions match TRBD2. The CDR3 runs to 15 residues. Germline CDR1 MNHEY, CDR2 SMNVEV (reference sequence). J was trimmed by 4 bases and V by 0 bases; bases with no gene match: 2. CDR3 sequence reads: CASSLSPSGGYEQYF. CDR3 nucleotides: TGTGCCAGCAGTTTATCCCCTAGCGGGGGGTACGAGCAGTACTTC.

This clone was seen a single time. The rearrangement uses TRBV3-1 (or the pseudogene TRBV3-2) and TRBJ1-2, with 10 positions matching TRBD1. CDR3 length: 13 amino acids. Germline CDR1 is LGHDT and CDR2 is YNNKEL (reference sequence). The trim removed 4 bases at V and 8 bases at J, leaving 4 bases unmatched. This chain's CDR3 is CASSPLTGGGYTF. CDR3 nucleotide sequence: TGTGCCAGCAGCCCACTGACAGGGGGCGGCTACACCTTC.

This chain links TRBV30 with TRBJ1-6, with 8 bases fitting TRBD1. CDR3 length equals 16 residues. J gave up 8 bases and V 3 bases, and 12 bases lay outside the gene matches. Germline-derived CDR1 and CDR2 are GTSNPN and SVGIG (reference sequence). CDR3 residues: CAWRKFGQGRDSPLHF. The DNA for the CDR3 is TGTGCCTGGAGAAAATTTGGACAGGGCAGGGATTCACCCCTCCACTTT.

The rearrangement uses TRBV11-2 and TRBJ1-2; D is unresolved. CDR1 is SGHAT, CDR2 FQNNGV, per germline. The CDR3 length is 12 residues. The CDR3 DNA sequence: TGTGCGACGGAGCAGATTTACTATGGCTACACCTTC. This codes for CATEQIYYGYTF.

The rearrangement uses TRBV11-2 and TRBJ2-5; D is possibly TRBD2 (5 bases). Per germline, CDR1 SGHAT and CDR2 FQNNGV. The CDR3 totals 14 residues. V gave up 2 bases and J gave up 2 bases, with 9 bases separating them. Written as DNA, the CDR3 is TGTGCCAGCAGCTTACGGGGAAGGCAAGAGACCCAGTACTTC. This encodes CASSLRGRQETQYF. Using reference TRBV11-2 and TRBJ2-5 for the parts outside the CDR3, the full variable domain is EAGVAQSPRYKIIEKRQSVAFWCNPISGHATLYWYQQILGQGPKLLIQFQNNGVVDDSQLPKDRFSAERLKGVDSTLKIQPAKLEDSAVYLCASSLRGRQETQYFGPGTRLLVL.

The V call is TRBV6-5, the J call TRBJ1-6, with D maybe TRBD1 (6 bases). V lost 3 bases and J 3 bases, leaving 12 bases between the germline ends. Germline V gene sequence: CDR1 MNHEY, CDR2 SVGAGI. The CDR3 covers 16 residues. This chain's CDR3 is CASSYDRTVYNSPLHF. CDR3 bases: TGTGCCAGCAGTTATGACAGGACCGTCTATAATTCACCCCTCCACTTT.

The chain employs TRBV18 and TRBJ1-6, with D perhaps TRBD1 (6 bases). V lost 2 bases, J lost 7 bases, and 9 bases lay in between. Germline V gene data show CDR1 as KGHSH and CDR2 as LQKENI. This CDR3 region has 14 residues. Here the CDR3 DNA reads TGTGCCAGCTCACCAACAGGGATCAATTCACCCCTCCACTTT. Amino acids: CASSPTGINSPLHF.

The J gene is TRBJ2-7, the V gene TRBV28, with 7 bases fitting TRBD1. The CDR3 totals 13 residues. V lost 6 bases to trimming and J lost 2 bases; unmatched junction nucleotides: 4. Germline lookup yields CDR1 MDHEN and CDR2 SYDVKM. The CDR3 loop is CASRIGQAYEQYF. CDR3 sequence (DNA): TGTGCCAGCAGAATCGGACAGGCCTACGAGCAGTACTTC. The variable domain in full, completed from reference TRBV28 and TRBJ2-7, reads DVKVTQSSRYLVKRTGEKVFLECVQDMDHENMFWYRQDPGLGLRLIYFSYDVKMKEKGDIPEGYSVSREKKERFSLILESASTNQTSMYLCASRIGQAYEQYFGPGTRLTVT.